The 2 T cell receptor beta chains reported below all come from one sample, sequenced in a study of shared clonotypes between healthy human individuals. Cells designated naive CD8 were CD45RO-negative and were positively selected for CCR7, with terminally differentiated effector memory CD45RA+ cells excluded. Data came from immunoSEQ multiplex PCR; TCRdb stores just in-frame clones and leaves some out. The sample has 1.5 million to 2.5 million clones, about 95% seen once. Sequenced material: naive CD8+ T cells sorted from blood. The receptors derive from a man aged 18-30 years in good health.

The chain has TRBV27 and TRBJ2-1, with a weak D call TRBD1 (6 bases). The CDR3 has 16 amino acids. V was trimmed by 6 bases and J by 8 bases, leaving 23 bases between them. Germline values: CDR1 MNHEY, CDR2 SMNVEV (reference sequence). This chain's CDR3 is CASRVQGFSATYEQFF. The CDR3 DNA reads TGTGCCAGCAGAGTACAGGGTTTCTCTGCCACGTATGAGCAGTTCTTC.

This chain connects TRBV2 to TRBJ2-5; perhaps D is TRBD1 or TRBD2 (5 bases each). The V end was cut by 2 bases, the J end by 5 bases, with 9 bases between. Germline V gene lookup returns CDR1 SNHLY and CDR2 FYNNEI. The CDR3 runs 13 residues. CDR3 residues: CASSELAGETQYF. The CDR3 DNA is TGTGCCAGCAGTGAACTAGCAGGGGAGACCCAGTACTTC.